This TCR beta chain was sequenced in a study of cytotoxic CD8 clonotypes in ibrutinib-treated CLL. Study-level information: The taking of response samples occurred after a median 12 months of treatment, with a range of 6 to 36.

Clones were sequenced by immunoSEQ multiplex PCR, and TCRdb holds only the in-frame ones, with some missing. Here the sample spans about 39,000 clones, 65% to 70% being singletons. This TCR derives from a human donor with chronic lymphocytic leukemia. The sequencing here drew on PBMCs, taken at disease progression, from a patient treated with ibrutinib.

CDR3 bases: TGTGCCAGCAGTGAAGTATCTGATCAGCCCCAGCATTTT. Protein: CASSEVSDQPQHF. The gene calls are TRBV2 and TRBJ1-5; D uncertain. From germline, CDR1 is SNHLY and CDR2 FYNNEI. The CDR3 runs to 13 residues. V shed 1 base and J shed 5 bases, with 6 bases lying between them.